The clone carrying this T cell receptor (beta chain) was picked up a small number of times. Its antigen is as yet unknown. These data are taken from a study of T-cell reconstitution after alpha-beta-depleted transplantation in children. Overall study findings and caveats: About two months after transplant, alpha-beta T cells reportedly came from several hundred expanded graft clones. Newly produced T cells mostly accounted for T-cell counts and diversity one year post-transplant.

Preparation of the TCRbeta library was carried out with unique molecular identifiers. One entry per CDR3 protein, called by TCRdb with MiXCR from the PCR reads. The sample shows about 830,000 distinct CDR3 sequences, about 15% of them seen only once. This CDR3 region has 17 residues. Losses at the gene ends were 4 bases for V and 8 bases for J; bases not matched to a gene: 12. CDR1 is SGHTA and CDR2 is FQGNSA in the germline V gene. The genes are TRBV7-2 and TRBJ2-1; TRBD2 agrees at 12 bases. The material sequenced was PBMCs, mostly from graft donor cells, taken 360 days after TCRalphabeta/CD19-depleted stem cell transplant. The TCR comes from a male patient younger than 18 who had a stem cell transplant for acute lymphoblastic leukemia, so the T cells may come from the graft donor. CDR3 amino acids: CASSYRKTSGRGDEQFF. DNA of the CDR3: TGTGCCAGCAGCTACCGAAAGACTAGCGGGAGAGGGGATGAGCAGTTCTTC.